The 2 T cell receptor beta chains given below trace back to one sample, sequenced in a study of sequential checkpoint blockade in melanoma. The assay was immunoSEQ multiplex PCR, and TCRdb's table has in-frame clones only and misses some. The table records approximately 3,700 clones, under 25% of them present only once. Treatment of the sample: randomized to nivolumab then ipilimumab (arm A) or the reverse (arm B). This sample comprised tumor tissue (inferred from file names), obtained from a patient given nivolumab and ipilimumab in sequence. These TCRs come from a human donor with melanoma.

This clone was found a few times. The chain links TRBV6-8 to TRBJ2-2, with 8 nucleotides matching TRBD2. Germline CDR1 reads MNHGY; CDR2 reads SAAAGT. This CDR3 spans 13 amino acids. With V trimmed by 11 bases and J by 8 bases, 10 bases remained unmatched. The CDR3, as DNA: TGTGCCGGCGGAGATCGACTAGCGGGGGAGCTGTTTTTT. Amino acid sequence: CAGGDRLAGELFF.

This clone was counted a single time. This chain uses TRBV5-1 with TRBJ2-5, with 8 nucleotides matching TRBD1. Per germline, CDR1 SGHRS and CDR2 YFSETQ. This CDR3 contains 15 residues. J gave up 5 bases and V 3 bases, and 9 bases lay outside the gene matches. CDR3 amino acids: CASSSSGGALETQYF. CDR3 DNA sequence: TGCGCCAGCAGCTCCTCAGGGGGCGCTCTTGAGACCCAGTACTTC.